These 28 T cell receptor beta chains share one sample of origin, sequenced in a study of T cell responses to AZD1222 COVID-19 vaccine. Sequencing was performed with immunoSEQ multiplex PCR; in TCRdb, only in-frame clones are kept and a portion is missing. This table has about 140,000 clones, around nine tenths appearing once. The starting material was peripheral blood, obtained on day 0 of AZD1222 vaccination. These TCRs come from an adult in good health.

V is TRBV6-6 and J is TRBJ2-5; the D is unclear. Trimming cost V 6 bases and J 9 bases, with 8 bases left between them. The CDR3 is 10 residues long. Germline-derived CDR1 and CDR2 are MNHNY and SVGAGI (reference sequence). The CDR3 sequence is CASSQNPQYF. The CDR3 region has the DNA TGTGCCAGCAGCCAGAATCCCCAGTACTTC.

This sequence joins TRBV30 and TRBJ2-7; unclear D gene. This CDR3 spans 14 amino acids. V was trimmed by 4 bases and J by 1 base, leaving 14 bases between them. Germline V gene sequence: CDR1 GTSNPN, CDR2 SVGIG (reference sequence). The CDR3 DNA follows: TGTGCCTGGACCACAGACACGCTATCCTACGAGCAGTACTTC. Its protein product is CAWTTDTLSYEQYF.

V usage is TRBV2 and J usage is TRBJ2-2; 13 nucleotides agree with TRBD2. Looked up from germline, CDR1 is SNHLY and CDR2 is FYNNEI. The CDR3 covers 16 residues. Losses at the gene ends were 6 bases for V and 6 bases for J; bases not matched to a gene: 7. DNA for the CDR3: TGTGCCAGCAGAGTCACTAGCGGGAGGGCCGCCGGGGAGCTGTTTTTT. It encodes CASRVTSGRAAGELFF.

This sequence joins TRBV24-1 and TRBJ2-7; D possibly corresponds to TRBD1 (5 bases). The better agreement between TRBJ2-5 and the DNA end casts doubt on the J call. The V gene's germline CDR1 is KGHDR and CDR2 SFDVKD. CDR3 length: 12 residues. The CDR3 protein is CATSDTQGTQYF. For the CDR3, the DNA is TGTGCCACCAGTGACACGCAGGGGACCCAGTACTTC.

CDR3 coding DNA: TGTGCCAGCAGCCAAAGGCTGGGCGCTGGAAACACCATATATTTT. Amino acids: CASSQRLGAGNTIYF. The chain has TRBV5-6 and TRBJ1-3; D remains unclear. Germline lookup yields CDR1 SGHDT and CDR2 YYEEEE. The CDR3 loop spans 15 amino acids. V was clipped by 4 bases and J by 2 bases, with 13 bases between them.

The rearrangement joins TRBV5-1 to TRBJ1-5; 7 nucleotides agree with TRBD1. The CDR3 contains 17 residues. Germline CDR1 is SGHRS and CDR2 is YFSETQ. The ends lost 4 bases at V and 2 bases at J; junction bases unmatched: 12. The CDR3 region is CASSGTTGGGGNQPQHF. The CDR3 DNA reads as TGCGCCAGCAGCGGAACAACTGGAGGGGGCGGCAATCAGCCCCAGCATTTT.

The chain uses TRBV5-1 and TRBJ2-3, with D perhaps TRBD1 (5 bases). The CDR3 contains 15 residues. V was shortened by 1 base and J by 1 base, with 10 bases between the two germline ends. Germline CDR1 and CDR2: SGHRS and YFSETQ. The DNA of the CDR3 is TGCGCCAGCAGCTTGAGGGGAACTCGCACAGATACGCAGTATTTT. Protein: CASSLRGTRTDTQYF.

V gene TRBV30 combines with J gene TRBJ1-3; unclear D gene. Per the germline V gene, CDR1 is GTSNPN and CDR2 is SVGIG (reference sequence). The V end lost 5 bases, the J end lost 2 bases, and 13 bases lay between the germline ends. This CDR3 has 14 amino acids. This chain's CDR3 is CAWSVRAAGNTIYF. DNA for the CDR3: TGTGCCTGGTCGGTAAGGGCGGCTGGAAACACCATATATTTT. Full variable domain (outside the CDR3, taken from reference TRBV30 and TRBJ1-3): SQTIHQWPATLVQPVGSPLSLECTVEGTSNPNLYWYRQAAGRGLQLLFYSVGIGQISSEVPQNLSASRPQDRQFILSSKKLLLSDSGFYLCAWSVRAAGNTIYFGEGSWLTVV.

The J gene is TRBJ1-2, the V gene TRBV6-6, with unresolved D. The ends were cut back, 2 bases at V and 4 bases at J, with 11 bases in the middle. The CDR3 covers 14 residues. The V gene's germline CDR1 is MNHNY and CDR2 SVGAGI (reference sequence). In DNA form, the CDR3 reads TGTGCCAGCAGTTACCCAACGGAGCCCTATGGCTACACCTTC. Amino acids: CASSYPTEPYGYTF.

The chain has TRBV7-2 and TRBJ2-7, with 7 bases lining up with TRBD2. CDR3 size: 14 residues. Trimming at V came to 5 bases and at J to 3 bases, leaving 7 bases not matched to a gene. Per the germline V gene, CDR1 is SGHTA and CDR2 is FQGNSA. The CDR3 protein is CASSTRDYNYEQYF. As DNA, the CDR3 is TGTGCCAGCAGCACACGGGACTATAACTACGAGCAGTACTTC.

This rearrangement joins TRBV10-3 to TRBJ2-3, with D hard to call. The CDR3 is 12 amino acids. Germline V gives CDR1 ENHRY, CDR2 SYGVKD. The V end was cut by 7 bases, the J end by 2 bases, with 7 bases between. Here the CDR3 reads CAIKTATDTQYF. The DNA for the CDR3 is TGTGCCATCAAAACCGCCACAGATACGCAGTATTTT.

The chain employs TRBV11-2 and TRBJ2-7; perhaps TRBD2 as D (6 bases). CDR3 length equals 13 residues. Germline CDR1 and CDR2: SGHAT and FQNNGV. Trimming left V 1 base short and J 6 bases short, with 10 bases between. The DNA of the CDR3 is TGTGCCAGCAGCTTAGGGCTTAGCGGCGAGCAGTACTTC. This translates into CASSLGLSGEQYF.

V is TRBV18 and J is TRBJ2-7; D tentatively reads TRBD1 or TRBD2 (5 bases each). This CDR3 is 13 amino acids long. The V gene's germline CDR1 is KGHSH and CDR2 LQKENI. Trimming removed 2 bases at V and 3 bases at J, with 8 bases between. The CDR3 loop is CASSPWDDYEQYF. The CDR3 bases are TGTGCCAGCTCACCATGGGACGACTACGAGCAGTACTTC. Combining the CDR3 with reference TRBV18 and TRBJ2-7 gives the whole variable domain NAGVMQNPRHLVRRRGQEARLRCSPMKGHSHVYWYRQLPEEGLKFMVYLQKENIIDESGMPKERFSAEFPKEGPSILRIQQVVRGDSAAYFCASSPWDDYEQYFGPGTRLTVT.

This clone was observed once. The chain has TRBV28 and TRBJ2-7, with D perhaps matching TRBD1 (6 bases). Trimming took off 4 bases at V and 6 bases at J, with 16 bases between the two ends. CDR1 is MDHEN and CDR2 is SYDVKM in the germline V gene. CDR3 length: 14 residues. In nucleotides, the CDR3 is TGTGCCAGCAGTTCGTCCAGGGGAATGGGCGAGCAGTACTTC. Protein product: CASSSSRGMGEQYF.

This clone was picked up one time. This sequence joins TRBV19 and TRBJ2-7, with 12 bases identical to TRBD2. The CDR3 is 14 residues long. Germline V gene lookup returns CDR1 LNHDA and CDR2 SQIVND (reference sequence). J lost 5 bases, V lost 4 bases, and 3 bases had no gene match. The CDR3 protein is CASSRRTSGNEQYF. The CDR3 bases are TGTGCCAGTAGTAGACGGACTAGCGGGAACGAGCAGTACTTC. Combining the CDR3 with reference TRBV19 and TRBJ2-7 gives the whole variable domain DGGITQSPKYLFRKEGQNVTLSCEQNLNHDAMYWYRQDPGQGLRLIYYSQIVNDFQKGDIAEGYSVSREKKESFPLTVTSAQKNPTAFYLCASSRRTSGNEQYFGPGTRLTVT.

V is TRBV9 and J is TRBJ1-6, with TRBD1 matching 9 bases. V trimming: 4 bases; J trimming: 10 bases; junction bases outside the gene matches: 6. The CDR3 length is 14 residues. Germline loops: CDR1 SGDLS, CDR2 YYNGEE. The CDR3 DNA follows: TGTGCCAGCAGCATCCGGGACAGGGACTCACCCCTCCACTTT. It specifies CASSIRDRDSPLHF.

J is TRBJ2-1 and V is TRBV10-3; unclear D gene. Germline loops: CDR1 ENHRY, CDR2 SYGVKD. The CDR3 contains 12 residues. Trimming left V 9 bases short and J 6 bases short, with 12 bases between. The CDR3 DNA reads TGTGCCATACGGGCAGCAAGCAATGAGCAGTTCTTC. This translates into CAIRAASNEQFF.

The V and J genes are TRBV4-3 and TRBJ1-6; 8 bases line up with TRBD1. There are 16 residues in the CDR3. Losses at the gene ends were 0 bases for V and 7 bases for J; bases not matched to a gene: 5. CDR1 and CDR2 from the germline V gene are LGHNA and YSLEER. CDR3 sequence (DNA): TGCGCCAGCAGCCAAGACAGGGACAGGTTCAATTCACCCCTCCACTTT. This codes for CASSQDRDRFNSPLHF.

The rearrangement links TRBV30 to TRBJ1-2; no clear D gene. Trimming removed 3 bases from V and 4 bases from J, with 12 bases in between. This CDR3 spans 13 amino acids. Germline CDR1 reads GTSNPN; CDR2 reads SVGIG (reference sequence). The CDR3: CAWRFAPGYGYTF. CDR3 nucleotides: TGTGCCTGGAGATTTGCCCCTGGCTATGGCTACACCTTC.

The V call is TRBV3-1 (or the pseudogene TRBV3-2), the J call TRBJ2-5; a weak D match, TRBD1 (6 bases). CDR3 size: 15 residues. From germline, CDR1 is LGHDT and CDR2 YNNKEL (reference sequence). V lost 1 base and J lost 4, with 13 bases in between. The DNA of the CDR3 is TGTGCCAGCAGCCAAGGGACAGATGCCCCAGAGACCCAGTACTTC. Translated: CASSQGTDAPETQYF.

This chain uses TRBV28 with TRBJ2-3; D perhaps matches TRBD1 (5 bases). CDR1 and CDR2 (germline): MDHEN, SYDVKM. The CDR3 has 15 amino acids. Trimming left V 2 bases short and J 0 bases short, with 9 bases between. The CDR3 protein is CASSLGRASTDTQYF. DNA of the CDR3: TGTGCCAGCAGTTTAGGCAGGGCCAGCACAGATACGCAGTATTTT.

CDR3 DNA sequence: TGTGCCAGCAGTCGGGGTGACTACACCTTC. This gives the protein CASSRGDYTF. The J gene is TRBJ1-2, the V gene TRBV6-5; D gene unclear. Germline V gene data show CDR1 as MNHEY and CDR2 as SVGAGI. The CDR3 contains 10 residues. V lost 5 bases, J lost 10 bases, and 8 bases lay in between.

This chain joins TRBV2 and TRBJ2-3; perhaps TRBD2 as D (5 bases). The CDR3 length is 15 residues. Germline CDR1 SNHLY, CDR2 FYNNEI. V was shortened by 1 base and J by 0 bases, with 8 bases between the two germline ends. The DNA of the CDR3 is TGTGCCAGCAGTGAAGATGGCGGGAGCACAGATACGCAGTATTTT. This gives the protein CASSEDGGSTDTQYF. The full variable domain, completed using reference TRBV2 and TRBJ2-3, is EPEVTQTPSHQVTQMGQEVILRCVPISNHLYFYWYRQILGQKVEFLVSFYNNEISEKSEIFDDQFSVERPDGSNFTLKIRSTKLEDSAMYFCASSEDGGSTDTQYFGPGTRLTVL.

CDR3 nucleotides: TGTGCCAGCAGCTTGGGCCCAGGGGACACAGATACGCAGTATTTT. Translation: CASSLGPGDTDTQYF. The chain couples TRBV5-6 to TRBJ2-3; perhaps TRBD1 as D (6 bases). Deletions cut 0 bases from V and 2 bases from J, with 10 bases between. Germline assignment: CDR1 SGHDT and CDR2 YYEEEE. The CDR3 has 15 residues.

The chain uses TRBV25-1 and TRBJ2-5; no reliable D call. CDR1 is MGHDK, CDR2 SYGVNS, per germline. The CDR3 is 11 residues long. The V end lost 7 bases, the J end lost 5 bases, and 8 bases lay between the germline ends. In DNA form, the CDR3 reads TGTGCCAGCACCGGATGGGAGACCCAGTACTTC. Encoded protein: CASTGWETQYF.

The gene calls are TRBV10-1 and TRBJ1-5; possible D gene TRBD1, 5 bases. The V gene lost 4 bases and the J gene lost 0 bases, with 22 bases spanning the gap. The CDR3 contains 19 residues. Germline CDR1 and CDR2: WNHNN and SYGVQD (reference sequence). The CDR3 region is CASSASGAGLDYSNQPQHF. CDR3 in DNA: TGCGCCAGCAGTGCTTCTGGAGCAGGGTTGGATTATAGCAATCAGCCCCAGCATTTT.

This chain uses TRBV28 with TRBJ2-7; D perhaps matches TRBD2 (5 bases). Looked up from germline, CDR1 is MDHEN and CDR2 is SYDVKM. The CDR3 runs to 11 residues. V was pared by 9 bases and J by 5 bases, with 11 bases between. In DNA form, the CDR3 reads TGTGCCAGTCATTCGGGAAACGAGCAGTACTTC. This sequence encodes CASHSGNEQYF.

The CDR3 loop is CASSIGQFEAFF. The CDR3 DNA is TGTGCCAGCAGTATAGGGCAGTTTGAAGCTTTCTTT. The chain is built from TRBV7-9 and TRBJ1-1; D is unclear. Germline V CDR1 and CDR2: SEHNR, FQNEAQ (reference sequence). The CDR3 is 12 residues long. V was pared by 6 bases and J by 7 bases, with 12 bases between.